This T cell receptor beta chain originates from a study of early T cells in non-severe SARS-CoV-2 infection. Findings and limits, study-wide: VDJdb-based annotation leaned toward anti-spike CD8 responses and missed private and CD4 specificities.

Concerning this clonotype itself: The antigen is not known.

TCRdb reprocessed the 5' RACE reads with MiXCR, giving one entry per CDR3 protein. The sample gives approximately 26,000 distinct CDR3 sequences, less than 6.5% of which show up once; 2.5% to 3% is in the top ten. Germline CDR1 and CDR2: SGHNT and YENEEA. V was cut by 2 bases and J by 5 bases, with 10 bases left in between. The CDR3 loop spans 14 amino acids. The chain combines TRBV11-3 with TRBJ2-1; D not certain. This TCR derives from an adult who was a healthcare worker with PCR-confirmed SARS-CoV-2 infection or an uninfected control (not recorded which). Sequencing input: whole blood. The CDR3 nucleotides are TGTGCCAGCAGCTTATCAATAGCTAACAATGAGCAGTTCTTC. Translated: CASSLSIANNEQFF.